This T cell receptor beta chain was recorded in a study of shared clonotypes between healthy human individuals. Whole-study findings and limits: Several donors shared about 5% of their naive CD4 clonotypes.

Data came from immunoSEQ multiplex PCR; TCRdb stores just in-frame clones and leaves some out. Here the sample spans about 700,000 clones, over 65% being singletons. About this clone itself: Its antigen remains unidentified.

Memory CD4+ cells were the fraction left after CD45RA+ naive selection. Sequencing was carried out using memory CD4+ T cells sorted from blood. Subset here: CD45RA-negative fraction. This clonotype was obtained from a woman younger than 45 in good health.

CDR3 residues: CASTPRQGGMYEQYF. The DNA of the CDR3 is TGTGCCAGTACCCCCCGACAGGGCGGTATGTACGAGCAGTACTTC. The V and J genes are TRBV19 and TRBJ2-7; 7 bases agree with TRBD1. CDR3 length: 15 amino acids. The V and J ends lost 7 bases and 4 bases, in that order; junction bases with no gene match: 13. The V gene's germline CDR1 is LNHDA and CDR2 SQIVND (reference sequence).